One sample yielded the 23 T cell receptor beta chains listed below, sequenced in a study of T cells in Graves' hyperthyroidism and ophthalmopathy. Amplified TCR beta CDR3 regions came from RNA transcripts. A set of HTBI primers served as the primers for a first-round RT-PCR of the TCR CDR3. TCRdb fed the multiplex PCR reads into MiXCR, producing one record per CDR3 protein. This sample has under 800,000 distinct CDR3 sequences, with roughly 15% found just once. The sequenced sample was blood. All receptors come from a woman aged 18-29 years with Graves' hyperthyroidism.

This clonotype was seen repeatedly, ten times or more. The chain has TRBV7-8 and TRBJ1-1, with 9 bases fitting TRBD1. Germline CDR1 is SGHVS and CDR2 is FQNEAQ. The CDR3 runs 17 residues. V shed 0 bases and J 1 base; nucleotides not matched to a gene: 6. CDR3 bases: TGTGCCAGCAGCTTAGCCGTACAGGGGGCAAGGAACACTGAAGCTTTCTTT. Protein: CASSLAVQGARNTEAFF.

There are many counts of this clonotype. V is TRBV28 and J is TRBJ2-7; TRBD1 matches at 8 bases. Trimming took 9 bases from V and 1 from J; bases not matched to a gene: 2. The CDR3 extends over 12 amino acids. Germline CDR1 reads MDHEN; CDR2 reads SYDVKM. CDR3: CASTGGSYEQYF. DNA of the CDR3: TGTGCCAGTACAGGGGGTTCCTACGAGCAGTACTTC.

This clonotype has more than one count but fewer than ten. The chain is built from TRBV7-9 and TRBJ2-7; D unresolved. This CDR3 spans 13 amino acids. Trimming took off 4 bases at V and 7 bases at J, with 14 bases between the two ends. Looked up from germline, CDR1 is SEHNR and CDR2 is FQNEAQ (reference sequence). The CDR3 spells CASSSGLDMEQYF. The CDR3 bases are TGTGCCAGCAGCTCGGGCCTCGATATGGAGCAGTACTTC.

This clonotype was detected ten times or more. This chain joins TRBV28 and TRBJ1-2, with D possibly TRBD1 on 5 matching bases. Trimming shortened V by 5 bases and J by 4 bases, and 20 bases separated the two germline ends. Germline V CDR1 and CDR2: MDHEN, SYDVKM. The CDR3 is 16 residues long. The CDR3 loop reads CASSPALRGASYGYTF. The CDR3 nucleotides read TGTGCCAGCAGTCCCGCCCTAAGGGGCGCGAGCTATGGCTACACCTTC.

This clonotype was seen ten or more times. The J gene is TRBJ1-1, the V gene TRBV12-3 or TRBV12-4; TRBD1 matches at 11 bases. Trimming took 1 base from V and 4 from J; bases not matched to a gene: 2. CDR3 size: 15 residues. The CDR3: CASSLGDRGFTEAFF. The CDR3 DNA reads as TGTGCCAGCAGTTTAGGGGACAGGGGGTTCACTGAAGCTTTCTTT.

On this clonotype itself: It may be a read error: a sequence one base away is much more abundant. The V gene is TRBV6-1, the J gene TRBJ2-5, with D uncertain. The ends were cut back, 0 bases at V and 5 bases at J, with 4 bases in the middle. CDR3 size: 12 residues. Germline V CDR1 and CDR2: MNHNS, SASEGT. The chain's CDR3 is CASSEAWETQYF. CDR3 sequence (DNA): TGTGCCAGCAGTGAAGCGTGGGAGACCCAGTACTTC.

This clonotype was seen ten or more times. The V gene is TRBV28, the J gene TRBJ2-1; 10 nucleotides agree with TRBD2. Germline V CDR1 and CDR2: MDHEN, SYDVKM. With V trimmed by 3 bases and J by 9 bases, 11 bases remained unmatched. The CDR3 is 16 residues long. CDR3: CASSLVALAGVIEQFF. The CDR3 nucleotides read TGTGCCAGCAGTTTGGTGGCGCTAGCGGGAGTCATTGAGCAGTTCTTC.

This clonotype was picked up a small number of times. This chain joins TRBV12-3 or TRBV12-4 and TRBJ1-2; D gene ambiguous. Trimming took 6 bases from V and 2 from J, leaving 10 bases between them. The CDR3 runs 13 residues. As DNA, the CDR3 is TGTGCCAGCAGGCCAAAGGTGAACTATGGCTACACCTTC. Amino acid sequence: CASRPKVNYGYTF.

This clonotype was observed many times. The chain joins TRBV7-6 to TRBJ2-7, with 8 bases matching TRBD1. The V and J ends lost 3 bases and 4 bases, in that order; junction bases with no gene match: 5. This CDR3 region has 14 residues. Germline loops: CDR1 SGHVS, CDR2 FNYEAQ. CDR3 amino acids: CASSLSRGQYEQYF. CDR3 coding DNA: TGTGCCAGCAGCTTGTCCAGGGGGCAGTACGAGCAGTACTTC.

This clonotype came up a few times. The gene calls are TRBV4-3 and TRBJ2-5, with D perhaps TRBD1 (6 bases). Per germline, CDR1 LGHNA and CDR2 YSLEER. Trimming left V 2 bases short and J 5 bases short, with 12 bases between. The CDR3 has 14 amino acids. The CDR3 DNA sequence: TGCGCCAGCAGCCAAAATACAGGGAGCGAGACCCAGTACTTC. It is translated as CASSQNTGSETQYF.

This clonotype was counted ten times or more. The chain uses TRBV14 and TRBJ2-7, with 7 bases matching TRBD2. Looked up from germline, CDR1 is SGHDN and CDR2 is FVKESK. This CDR3 has 16 amino acids. The junction had 10 bases not matched to a gene; V was cut back by 5 bases and J by 0 bases. The chain's CDR3 is CASSSWSGARSYEQYF. The CDR3 DNA sequence: TGTGCCAGCAGCAGCTGGAGCGGGGCTCGCTCCTACGAGCAGTACTTC.

This clonotype was seen repeatedly, ten times or more. CDR3 region: CAWSLRRDRIYEQYF. In DNA form, the CDR3 reads TGTGCCTGGAGCCTCCGTAGGGACAGAATCTACGAGCAGTACTTC. The V call is TRBV30, the J call TRBJ2-7; 7 bases match TRBD1. After removal of 3 bases from V and 3 bases from J, the junction contained 11 bases not matched to a gene. The CDR3 contains 15 residues. Germline-derived CDR1 and CDR2 are GTSNPN and SVGIG (reference sequence).

This clonotype was counted many times. The chain uses TRBV2 and TRBJ1-5, with 7 positions matching TRBD1. Germline V CDR1 and CDR2: SNHLY, FYNNEI. This CDR3 has 13 residues. V shed 8 bases and J 4 bases; nucleotides not matched to a gene: 5. CDR3 region: CASSRDSNQPQHF. The CDR3 DNA reads TGTGCCAGCTCACGGGACAGTAATCAGCCCCAGCATTTT.

The chain is built from TRBV9 and TRBJ1-1; D gene uncertain. There are 15 residues in the CDR3. The V gene lost 0 bases and the J gene lost 3 bases, with 12 bases spanning the gap. Germline V gene data show CDR1 as SGDLS and CDR2 as YYNGEE. The CDR3 is CASSVVSYSDTEAFF. The DNA of the CDR3 is TGTGCCAGCAGCGTAGTATCCTACAGTGACACTGAAGCTTTCTTT.

The rearrangement uses TRBV27 and TRBJ2-1; a possible D gene is TRBD2 (6 bases). The CDR3 is made up of 16 amino acids. V was clipped by 0 bases and J by 8 bases, with 17 bases between them. Germline V gene sequence: CDR1 MNHEY, CDR2 SMNVEV (reference sequence). The CDR3 DNA is TGTGCCAGCAGTTTATCGAGCGGGTGGGGAGTATATGAGCAGTTCTTC. Residues: CASSLSSGWGVYEQFF.

This clonotype was picked up many times. V gene TRBV6-5 combines with J gene TRBJ2-7; TRBD1 matches at 8 bases. Germline CDR1 MNHEY, CDR2 SVGAGI. J lost 2 bases, V lost 0 bases, and 3 bases had no gene match. The CDR3 totals 15 residues. The CDR3 DNA is TGTGCCAGCAGTTACTCCCGGGACAGGCCCTACGAGCAGTACTTC. Residues: CASSYSRDRPYEQYF.

In this sample, this clonotype turned up a few times. The V call is TRBV30, the J call TRBJ2-1, with TRBD2 identical over 9 bases. The CDR3 loop spans 14 amino acids. Losses at the gene ends were 0 bases for V and 8 bases for J; bases not matched to a gene: 5. The germline gives CDR1 GTSNPN, CDR2 SVGIG (reference sequence). CDR3: CAWSVSGSVDEQFF. The CDR3 DNA sequence: TGTGCCTGGAGTGTTAGCGGGAGCGTCGATGAGCAGTTCTTC.

The V call is TRBV12-3 or TRBV12-4, the J call TRBJ1-2, with D possibly matching TRBD1 (6 bases). CDR3 length: 13 residues. V lost 8 bases and J 5 bases, leaving 15 bases between the germline ends. CDR3 DNA: TGTGCCAGCCGAGAGGGGGGAGCGTATGGCTACACCTTC. Translation gives CASREGGAYGYTF.

This clonotype was found many times. The CDR3, as DNA: TGTGCCAGCAGCCGAGACAGGCCTTCCTACGAGCAGTACTTC. Residues: CASSRDRPSYEQYF. The gene calls are TRBV11-1 and TRBJ2-7; tentatively, D is TRBD1 (6 bases). CDR3 length equals 14 residues. V was shortened by 5 bases and J by 1 base, with 12 bases between the two germline ends. The germline V gene encodes CDR1 SGHAT and CDR2 FQDESV (reference sequence).

This clonotype was found many times. This chain joins TRBV7-9 and TRBJ2-7; D gene ambiguous. Trimming took off 3 bases at V and 2 bases at J, with 11 bases between the two ends. This CDR3 is built from 14 residues. Germline CDR1 reads SEHNR; CDR2 reads FQNEAQ (reference sequence). The CDR3 loop reads CASSFPPEPYEQYF. CDR3 DNA sequence: TGTGCCAGCAGCTTCCCCCCCGAGCCCTACGAGCAGTACTTC.

The chain links TRBV7-9 to TRBJ2-3; TRBD2 matches at 8 bases. Germline CDR1 reads SEHNR; CDR2 reads FQNEAQ (reference sequence). This CDR3 is 15 amino acids long. The trim removed 6 bases at V and 2 bases at J, leaving 7 bases unmatched. The CDR3 reads CASSRLALLTDTQYF. The CDR3 DNA sequence: TGTGCCAGCAGTAGACTAGCGCTCCTCACAGATACGCAGTATTTT.

With respect to this clonotype: This may arise from a read error, as a much more abundant clone is one base away. CDR3 coding DNA: TGCGCCAGCAGCTCAGACGGACAGACCTACGAGCAGTTCTTC. Translation gives CASSSDGQTYEQFF. The V gene is TRBV5-1, the J gene TRBJ2-1, with a tentative D call TRBD1 (6 bases). The CDR3 spans 14 residues. The ends were cut back, 3 bases at V and 10 bases at J, with 17 bases in the middle. The germline gives CDR1 SGHRS, CDR2 YFSETQ. Full variable domain (remainder filled in from reference TRBV5-1 and TRBJ2-1): KAGVTQTPRYLIKTRGQQVTLSCSPISGHRSVSWYQQTPGQGLQFLFEYFSETQRNKGNFPGRFSGRQFSNSRSEMNVSTLELGDSALYLCASSSDGQTYEQFFGPGTRLTVL.

This clonotype was found many times. The rearrangement links TRBV12-3 or TRBV12-4 to TRBJ2-7; D is possibly TRBD1 or TRBD2 (5 bases each). This CDR3 is 13 amino acids long. V gave up 3 bases and J gave up 8 bases, with 14 bases separating them. The CDR3 is CASSFGTYGKQYF. The CDR3 nucleotides read TGTGCCAGCAGTTTTGGGACGTACGGAAAGCAGTACTTC.